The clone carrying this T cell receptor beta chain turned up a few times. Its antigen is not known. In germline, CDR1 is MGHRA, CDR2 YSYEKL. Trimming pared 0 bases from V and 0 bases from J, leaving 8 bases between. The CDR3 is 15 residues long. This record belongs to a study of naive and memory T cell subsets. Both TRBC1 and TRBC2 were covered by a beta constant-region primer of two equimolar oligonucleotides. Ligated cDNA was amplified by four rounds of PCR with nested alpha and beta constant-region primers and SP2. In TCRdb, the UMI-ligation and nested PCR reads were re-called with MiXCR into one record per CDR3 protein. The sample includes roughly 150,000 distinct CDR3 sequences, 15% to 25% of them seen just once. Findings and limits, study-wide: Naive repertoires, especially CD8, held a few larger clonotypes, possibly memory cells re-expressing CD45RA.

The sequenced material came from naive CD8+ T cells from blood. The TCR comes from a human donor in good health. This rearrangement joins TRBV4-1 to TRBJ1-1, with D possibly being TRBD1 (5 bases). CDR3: CASSQDPGMNTEAFF. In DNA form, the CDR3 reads TGCGCCAGCAGCCAAGATCCAGGGATGAACACTGAAGCTTTCTTT.